The 18 T cell receptor beta chains given below trace back to one sample, sequenced in a study of blood T cells in healthy people across ages. Together with a sample-barcoded 5' primer, a J-beta primer mix was included in a second PCR lasting about 7 to 12 cycles. Each CDR3 protein is one row after TCRdb ran MiXCR on the 5' RACE reads. Here the sample spans some 690,000 distinct CDR3 sequences, around a fifth being singletons. The material sequenced was blood. The receptors shown here come from a man between 70 and 80 years old in good health.

The V and J genes are TRBV5-1 and TRBJ2-5; possible D gene TRBD1, 5 bases. The CDR3 has 15 residues. Per germline, CDR1 SGHRS and CDR2 YFSETQ. With 0 bases removed from V and 7 bases from J, the gap between germline ends came to 16 bases. CDR3 residues: CASSLVLAPQGTQYF. For the CDR3, the DNA is TGCGCCAGCAGCTTGGTATTAGCCCCCCAGGGGACCCAGTACTTC.

This chain uses TRBV9 with TRBJ2-5, with D perhaps matching TRBD2 (6 bases). The assigned J gene may be wrong: the sequence end matches TRBJ2-1 better. Per the germline V gene, CDR1 is SGDLS and CDR2 is YYNGEE. The CDR3 spans 14 residues. The chain's CDR3 is CASSVSGIGNEQFF. For the CDR3, the DNA is TGTGCCAGCAGCGTTAGCGGTATTGGGAATGAGCAGTTCTTC.

The J gene is TRBJ1-2, the V gene TRBV12-3 or TRBV12-4; D is uncertain. CDR3 length: 16 residues. V was shortened by 3 bases and J by 2 bases, with 16 bases between the two germline ends. CDR3 DNA: TGTGCCAGCAGTTTTCTGAACCGGGCGAGAAACTATGGCTACACCTTC. Protein product: CASSFLNRARNYGYTF.

With respect to this clonotype: A clone one base away is much larger, so this may be a read error. The gene calls are TRBV10-1 and TRBJ2-7, with a possible D match to TRBD2 (6 bases). The J call may be mistaken, given a closer DNA end match to TRBJ2-5. CDR1 is WNHNN, CDR2 SYGVQD, per germline (reference sequence). CDR3 length equals 13 residues. CDR3 in amino acids: CTSSEGGKETQYF. CDR3 DNA sequence: TGCACCAGCAGTGAGGGCGGGAAAGAGACCCAGTACTTC.

This rearrangement joins TRBV29-1 to TRBJ2-2; D is possibly TRBD2 (5 bases). Germline V lookup: CDR1 SQVTM, CDR2 ANQGSEA. The V end was cut by 2 bases, the J end by 3 bases, with 10 bases between. The CDR3 sequence is 14 residues long. CDR3 coding DNA: TGCAGCGTTGAATTGGGCGGGTACACCGGGGAGCTGTTTTTT. Protein: CSVELGGYTGELFF.

The chain employs TRBV5-1 and TRBJ2-7; 8 bases are a match to TRBD1. The J segment lost 5 bases and the V segment lost 0 bases, leaving 7 bases of the junction unmatched. This CDR3 is 15 amino acids long. Per the germline V gene, CDR1 is SGHRS and CDR2 is YFSETQ. The DNA of the CDR3 is TGCGCCAGCAGCTTGGCCGACAGGGGTATCGACGAGCAGTACTTC. Translation: CASSLADRGIDEQYF.

This clonotype has only a few counts. This rearrangement joins TRBV18 to TRBJ1-4, with TRBD1 as a possible D gene (6 bases). Germline loops: CDR1 KGHSH, CDR2 LQKENI. Trimming shortened V by 5 bases and J by 5 bases, and 9 bases separated the two germline ends. The CDR3 covers 13 residues. The CDR3 spells CASSFGQNEKLFF. For the CDR3, the DNA is TGTGCCAGCTCATTCGGACAGAATGAAAAACTGTTTTTT.

There are a few counts of this clonotype. V gene TRBV5-1 combines with J gene TRBJ2-1; 12 bases are shared with TRBD2. Looked up from germline, CDR1 is SGHRS and CDR2 is YFSETQ. The J segment lost 8 bases and the V segment lost 0 bases, leaving 3 bases of the junction unmatched. This CDR3 has 15 residues. The CDR3 loop is CASSLVTSGGDEQFF. The CDR3 region has the DNA TGCGCCAGCAGCTTGGTGACTAGCGGGGGCGATGAGCAGTTCTTC.

This rearrangement joins TRBV28 to TRBJ2-4; maybe TRBD1 (5 bases). CDR3 size: 15 residues. In germline, CDR1 is MDHEN, CDR2 SYDVKM. The ends were cut back, 3 bases at V and 4 bases at J, with 13 bases in the middle. The CDR3 spells CASSFSGQGKNIQYF. The CDR3 bases are TGTGCCAGCAGTTTCAGTGGCCAGGGTAAAAACATTCAGTACTTC.

This clonotype was found many times. The rearrangement links TRBV18 to TRBJ2-5; tentatively, D is TRBD2 (6 bases). V shed 3 bases and J shed 5 bases, with 7 bases lying between them. The CDR3 is 12 amino acids. Germline V CDR1 and CDR2: KGHSH, LQKENI. The CDR3, as DNA: TGTGCCAGCTCACCGGAGGGGGAGACCCAGTACTTC. This translates into CASSPEGETQYF.

The rearrangement joins TRBV20-1 to TRBJ1-4; D call uncertain. CDR3 length: 15 residues. V gave up 4 bases and J gave up 2 bases, with 14 bases separating them. Germline CDR1 reads DFQATT; CDR2 reads SNEGSKA (reference sequence). The CDR3: CSATSLGETNEKLFF. CDR3 DNA sequence: TGCAGTGCTACATCTCTGGGCGAGACTAATGAAAAACTGTTTTTT.

The count of this clonotype is one. This sequence joins TRBV27 and TRBJ2-1; D perhaps matches TRBD2 (5 bases). The CDR3 runs to 15 residues. Germline assignment: CDR1 MNHEY and CDR2 SMNVEV (reference sequence). V lost 2 bases and J lost 5, with 13 bases in between. CDR3 DNA: TGTGCCAGCAGTTTACGGGCGGGCTCGAACAATGAGCAGTTCTTC. This codes for CASSLRAGSNNEQFF.

This clonotype appeared a few times. The CDR3 DNA is TGCGCCAGCAGCTTGGCCGGGACACACACCGGGGAGCTGTTTTTT. Translated, it gives CASSLAGTHTGELFF. The chain employs TRBV5-1 and TRBJ2-2; possibly TRBD1 for D (6 bases). From germline, CDR1 is SGHRS and CDR2 YFSETQ. The CDR3 runs 15 residues. The V and J ends lost 0 bases and 3 bases respectively, with 9 bases between them.

The J gene is TRBJ2-7, the V gene TRBV28, with no clear D. The length of the CDR3 is 14 residues. The V end was cut by 5 bases, the J end by 2 bases, with 13 bases between. The germline CDR1 and CDR2 sequences are MDHEN and SYDVKM. CDR3 sequence (DNA): TGTGCCAGCAGTGCCCCTGTAGTGGCCTACGAGCAGTACTTC. Translating gives CASSAPVVAYEQYF.

This clonotype showed up just once. The chain employs TRBV28 and TRBJ2-3, with 11 bases fitting TRBD2. Trimming took 4 bases from V and 3 from J; bases not matched to a gene: 15. The germline V gene has CDR1 MDHEN and CDR2 SYDVKM. This CDR3 contains 19 residues. CDR3 loop: CASSSTSGVGIRGTDTQYF. The CDR3 nucleotides read TGTGCCAGCAGTTCGACTAGCGGGGTCGGGATCCGAGGTACAGATACGCAGTATTTT.

This clonotype was seen only a few times. A junction boundary mismatches the germline segment, possibly from a read error. The CDR3 sequence is CASSLSAGGWADTQYF. The CDR3 bases are TGTGCCAGCAGCTTATCAGCGGGAGGGTGGGCAGATACGCAATATTTT. The V and J genes are TRBV7-2 and TRBJ2-3; TRBD2 matches 10 bases. The germline V gene has CDR1 SGHTA and CDR2 FQGNSA. This CDR3 is built from 16 residues.

This clonotype was picked up one time. The rearrangement joins TRBV18 to TRBJ2-6, with TRBD2 matching over 9 bases. Germline V gene data show CDR1 as KGHSH and CDR2 as LQKENI. The CDR3 has 17 amino acids. The junction had 3 bases not matched to a gene; V was cut back by 1 base and J by 2 bases. The CDR3 DNA follows: TGTGCCAGCTCACCACTAGCGGGAGATGCTGGGGCCAACGTCCTGACTTTC. Encoded protein: CASSPLAGDAGANVLTF.

This chain connects TRBV12-5 to TRBJ1-5; D is uncertain. Trimming stripped 2 bases from V and 3 bases from J, with 8 bases between. Germline V gene data show CDR1 as LGHNT and CDR2 as FRNRAP. This CDR3 has 14 residues. CDR3: CASGLTSNNQPQHF. The DNA of the CDR3 is TGTGCTAGTGGTTTGACAAGCAACAATCAGCCCCAGCATTTT. Full variable domain (outside the CDR3, taken from reference TRBV12-5 and TRBJ1-5): DARVTQTPRHKVTEMGQEVTMRCQPILGHNTVFWYRQTMMQGLELLAYFRNRAPLDDSGMPKDRFSAEMPDATLATLKIQPSEPRDSAVYFCASGLTSNNQPQHFGDGTRLSIL.